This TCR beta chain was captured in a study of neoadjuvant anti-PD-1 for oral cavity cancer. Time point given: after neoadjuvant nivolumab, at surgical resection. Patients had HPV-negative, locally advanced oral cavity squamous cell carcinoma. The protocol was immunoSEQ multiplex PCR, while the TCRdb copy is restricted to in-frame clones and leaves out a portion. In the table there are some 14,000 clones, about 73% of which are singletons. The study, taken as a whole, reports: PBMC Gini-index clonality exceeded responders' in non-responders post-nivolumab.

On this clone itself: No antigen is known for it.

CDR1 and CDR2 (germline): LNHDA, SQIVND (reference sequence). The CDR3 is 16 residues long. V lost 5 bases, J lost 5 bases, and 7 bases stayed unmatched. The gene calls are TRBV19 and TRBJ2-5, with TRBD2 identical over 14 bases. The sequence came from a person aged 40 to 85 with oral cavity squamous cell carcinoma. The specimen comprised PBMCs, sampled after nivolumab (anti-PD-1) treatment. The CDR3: CASSPRLAGGRETQYF. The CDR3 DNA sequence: TGTGCCAGTAGTCCACGACTAGCGGGAGGGAGGGAGACCCAGTACTTC.